This T cell receptor (beta chain) appears in the sequencing data of a study of T cells in tuberculosis. Across the study: T cells were selected with CD1B tetramers loaded with glucose monomycolate.

Cells were sorted from thawed PBMC rested overnight and stained with GMM-loaded CD1B tetramer, viability dye and anti-CD3. C32 glucose monomycolate from Rhodococcus equi was loaded onto the CD1B tetramers. Tetramer-sorted PBMC had been CD14 monocyte-depleted before freezing. Each donor contributed roughly 100,000 sorted tetramer-negative cells. Sequencing of TCR-alpha and TCR-beta chains was unpaired. Libraries were prepared by immunoSEQ multiplex PCR; TCRdb keeps only in-frame clonotypes and omits some of them. The sample contains nearly 60,000 clones, over 75% of which appear only once. Sequencing was performed on CD1b-GMM tetramer-negative cells sorted from PBMCs. This receptor was obtained from an adult woman with latent tuberculosis.

CDR3 sequence: CASRGDSPLGEQYF. As DNA, the CDR3 is TGTGCCAGTAGAGGCGACAGCCCCTTAGGCGAGCAGTACTTC. The chain uses TRBV19 and TRBJ2-7; D perhaps matches TRBD1 (5 bases). The CDR3 runs 14 residues. Trimming removed 6 bases from V and 6 bases from J, with 18 bases in between. Per germline, CDR1 LNHDA and CDR2 SQIVND (reference sequence).